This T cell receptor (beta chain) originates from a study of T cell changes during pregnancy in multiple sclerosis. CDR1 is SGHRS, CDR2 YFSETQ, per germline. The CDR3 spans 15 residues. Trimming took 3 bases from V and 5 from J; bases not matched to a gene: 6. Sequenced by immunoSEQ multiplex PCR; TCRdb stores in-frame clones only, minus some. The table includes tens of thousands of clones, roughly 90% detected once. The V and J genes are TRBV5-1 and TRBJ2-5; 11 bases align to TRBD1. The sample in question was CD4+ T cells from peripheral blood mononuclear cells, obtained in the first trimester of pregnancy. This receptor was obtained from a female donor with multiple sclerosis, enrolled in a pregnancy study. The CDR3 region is CASSWRTGGGETQYF. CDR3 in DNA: TGCGCCAGCAGCTGGAGGACAGGGGGCGGCGAGACCCAGTACTTC.